The sequence of this TCR beta chain was determined in a study of shared clonotypes between healthy human individuals. The CDR3 extends over 14 amino acids. CDR1 and CDR2 (germline): MNHEY, SMNVEV (reference sequence). The V and J ends lost 1 base and 3 bases respectively, with 7 bases between them. Terminally differentiated effector memory CD45RA+ cells were left out of the naive CD8 fraction, which was CD45RO-negative and positively selected for CCR7. Deep was the level at which the assay was run. Each PCR replicate from the sorted subsets contained about 200 ng DNA, which is some 30,000 T cell genomes. Source study methods: Filtering differed since immunoSEQ provided only junctions, with no quality scores. The data were produced by immunoSEQ multiplex PCR, yet TCRdb's version contains in-frame clones alone and is incomplete. The V and J calls and clone size come from that table; D and trimming were worked out from the DNA. The sample holds roughly 1,800,000 clones; about 95% are singletons and the top ten take approximately 1%.

This clone appeared a few times. The sample holds other DNA sequences that translate to the same CDR3. The sequence was obtained from a man between 18 and 29 years old in good health. The source material was naive CD8+ T cells sorted from blood. The V and J genes are TRBV27 and TRBJ1-5; a weak D match, TRBD1 (5 bases). This CDR3 reads CASSLWGSNQPQHF. Written as DNA, the CDR3 is TGTGCCAGCAGTTTATGGGGGTCCAATCAGCCCCAGCATTTT.